This T cell receptor (beta chain) was obtained from a study of beta chain features in type 1 diabetes. Study conclusions and caveats: Shorter templates might be favored by PCR, and equally so in patients and in controls. Type 1 diabetes patients showed fewer insertions and more deletions at VDJ junctions.

CDR1 is WSHSY, CDR2 SAAADI, per germline. The CDR3 runs to 12 residues. The V gene lost 2 bases and the J gene lost 7 bases, with 8 bases spanning the gap. A few counts support this clone. Antigen: not known. Expressed TCRB transcripts were sequenced, since all the RNA that had been isolated was reverse transcribed. Assay: immunoSEQ multiplex PCR; the TCRdb copy retains only in-frame clones and omits some. The top ten hold just under 0.035% of the sample, which has approximately 250,000 clones, over 8.5% seen once. The clonotype was recovered from a woman aged 18-29 years in good health. The source material was naive CD4+ T cells from blood. The rearrangement joins TRBV10-2 to TRBJ2-5; D gene ambiguous. The CDR3 loop reads CASSERFRTQYF. The CDR3 DNA sequence: TGCGCCAGCAGTGAGCGGTTTCGGACCCAGTACTTC.